These 21 T cell receptor beta chains originate from one sample sequenced in a study of T cell responses to AZD1222 COVID-19 vaccine. Only in-frame clones appear in the TCRdb table, and some are missing; sequencing was by immunoSEQ multiplex PCR. The repertoire has about 170,000 clones, just over 90% of them found once; the top ten carry about 3.9%. The sequencing used peripheral blood, collected on day 0 of AZD1222 vaccination. The receptors derive from an adult in good health.

This chain uses TRBV11-2 with TRBJ2-1; 10 positions agree with TRBD2. V gave up 6 bases and J gave up 4 bases; unmatched junction bases: 9. In germline, CDR1 is SGHAT, CDR2 FQNNGV. The CDR3 covers 16 residues. This CDR3 reads CASSTRTSGIYNEQFF. CDR3 nucleotide sequence: TGTGCCAGCAGTACACGGACTAGCGGAATTTACAATGAGCAGTTCTTC.

V gene TRBV4-2 combines with J gene TRBJ1-4, with unresolved D. Between the trimmed V and J ends, which lost 4 bases and 4 bases, there was a span of 19 bases. This CDR3 has 17 amino acids. Germline CDR1 and CDR2: LGHNA and YNFKEQ. The CDR3 coding sequence is TGTGCCAGCAGCCCTAGCCTAGACCGGTCTCTTAATGAAAAACTGTTTTTT. This gives the protein CASSPSLDRSLNEKLFF.

The CDR3 region is CASRMTEPIYGEQYF. The CDR3, as DNA: TGCGCCAGCAGGATGACAGAGCCAATATACGGGGAGCAGTACTTC. The gene calls are TRBV5-1 and TRBJ2-7, with a weak D call TRBD1 (5 bases). The germline CDR1 and CDR2 sequences are SGHRS and YFSETQ. CDR3 length: 15 residues. Trimming cost V 5 bases and J 7 bases, with 22 bases left between them.

The V and J genes are TRBV5-1 and TRBJ1-1; weak D call: TRBD1 (5 bases). The germline V and J ends were trimmed by 4 bases and 4 bases, with 14 bases remaining between them. Germline V gene lookup returns CDR1 SGHRS and CDR2 YFSETQ. The CDR3 runs 14 residues. This CDR3 is CASSAGRPFTEAFF. The CDR3 region has the DNA TGCGCCAGCAGCGCGGGACGGCCGTTCACTGAAGCTTTCTTT.

The genes are TRBV2 and TRBJ1-4; D possibly corresponds to TRBD1 (5 bases). Trimming pared 3 bases from V and 4 bases from J, leaving 12 bases between. This CDR3 is 15 amino acids long. CDR1 is SNHLY, CDR2 FYNNEI, per germline. The CDR3, as DNA: TGTGCCAGCAGTGAGGCTGGACACCGTAATGAAAAACTGTTTTTT. The encoded protein is CASSEAGHRNEKLFF.

The chain links TRBV7-2 to TRBJ2-3, with 14 bases fitting TRBD2. J lost 5 bases, V lost 5 bases, and 3 bases had no gene match. CDR3 length equals 15 residues. CDR1 SGHTA and CDR2 FQGNSA come from the germline V gene. CDR3 sequence: CASSGTSGRRDTQYF. The CDR3 coding sequence is TGTGCCAGCAGCGGGACTAGCGGGAGAAGAGATACGCAGTATTTT.

V usage is TRBV11-2 and J usage is TRBJ2-1; D is undetermined. With 5 bases removed from V and 7 bases from J, the gap between germline ends came to 18 bases. Germline loops: CDR1 SGHAT, CDR2 FQNNGV. The CDR3 has 15 residues. CDR3: CASSDLGPLYNEQFF. CDR3 sequence (DNA): TGTGCCAGCAGCGATCTAGGGCCGCTATATAATGAGCAGTTCTTC.

This chain's CDR3 is CASTGVLLDGYTF. DNA of the CDR3: TGTGCCAGTACCGGGGTCCTCTTAGATGGCTACACCTTC. The rearrangement uses TRBV19 and TRBJ1-2; D not certain. CDR3 length: 13 amino acids. From germline, CDR1 is LNHDA and CDR2 SQIVND (reference sequence). V lost 7 bases and J 6 bases, leaving 15 bases between the germline ends.

This sequence joins TRBV5-1 and TRBJ1-4; a possible D gene is TRBD1 (5 bases). Germline values: CDR1 SGHRS, CDR2 YFSETQ. V gave up 4 bases and J gave up 7 bases, with 8 bases separating them. The CDR3 is 12 amino acids. The CDR3 sequence is CASSEGFEKLFF. The CDR3, as DNA: TGCGCCAGCAGCGAGGGGTTTGAAAAACTGTTTTTT.

This sequence joins TRBV5-1 and TRBJ2-1, with a weak D call TRBD2 (6 bases). V was clipped by 3 bases and J by 8 bases, with 12 bases between them. Germline V CDR1 and CDR2: SGHRS, YFSETQ. The CDR3 length is 13 residues. In DNA form, the CDR3 reads TGCGCCAGCAGCTCCTCGGGGGACTATGAGCAGTTCTTC. Its translation: CASSSSGDYEQFF.

The gene calls are TRBV10-1 and TRBJ2-1, with 16 positions matching TRBD2. The V gene end was trimmed by 6 bases and the J gene end by 13 bases; junction bases not matched to a gene: 3. This CDR3 is 13 amino acids long. Germline CDR1 is WNHNN and CDR2 is SYGVQD (reference sequence). CDR3 amino acids: CASRGTSGGAQFF. In DNA form, the CDR3 reads TGCGCCAGCAGAGGGACTAGCGGGGGGGCACAGTTCTTC.

This chain's CDR3 is CASSQGGHGYTF. The DNA of the CDR3 is TGTGCCAGCAGCCAAGGGGGGCACGGCTACACCTTC. The rearrangement uses TRBV7-9 and TRBJ1-2; maybe TRBD1 (6 bases). Deletions cut 5 bases from V and 8 bases from J, with 12 bases between. This CDR3 comprises 12 residues. Germline values: CDR1 SEHNR, CDR2 FQNEAQ (reference sequence). Looking up the rest from reference TRBV7-9 and TRBJ1-2 gives the full variable domain: DTGVSQNPRHKITKRGQNVTFRCDPISEHNRLYWYRQTLGQGPEFLTYFQNEAQLEKSRLLSDRFSAERPKGSFSTLEIQRTEQGDSAMYLCASSQGGHGYTFGSGTRLTVV.

The rearrangement joins TRBV30 to TRBJ1-6; TRBD1 is a possible D gene (5 bases). V gave up 2 bases and J gave up 13 bases, with 9 bases separating them. Germline assignment: CDR1 GTSNPN and CDR2 SVGIG (reference sequence). There are 11 residues in the CDR3. For the CDR3, the DNA is TGTGCCTGGAGTATCGGGACCCCCCTCCACTTT. This gives the protein CAWSIGTPLHF. Full variable domain (remainder filled in from reference TRBV30 and TRBJ1-6): SQTIHQWPATLVQPVGSPLSLECTVEGTSNPNLYWYRQAAGRGLQLLFYSVGIGQISSEVPQNLSASRPQDRQFILSSKKLLLSDSGFYLCAWSIGTPLHFGNGTRLTVT.

The rearrangement joins TRBV6-5 to TRBJ2-7; 7 nucleotides agree with TRBD1. Trimming cost V 6 bases and J 3 bases; bases outside gene matches: 5. The CDR3 contains 13 residues. Germline V gene lookup returns CDR1 MNHEY and CDR2 SVGAGI. CDR3 nucleotide sequence: TGTGCCAGCAGGCTGGGACAGCTCTACGAGCAGTACTTC. It codes for CASRLGQLYEQYF.

The V gene is TRBV10-3, the J gene TRBJ1-1; 10 bases fit TRBD1. The junction had 4 bases not matched to a gene; V was cut back by 4 bases and J by 5 bases. Germline-derived CDR1 and CDR2 are ENHRY and SYGVKD. The length of the CDR3 is 14 residues. The CDR3 spells CAISAGQGRTEAFF. CDR3 coding DNA: TGTGCCATCAGTGCGGGACAGGGGCGTACTGAAGCTTTCTTT.

The V call is TRBV19, the J call TRBJ2-1; TRBD2 is a possible D gene (6 bases). Trimming took 1 base from V and 4 from J, leaving 11 bases between them. Germline V gene lookup returns CDR1 LNHDA and CDR2 SQIVND (reference sequence). The CDR3 has 15 amino acids. The CDR3 loop is CASSIGSGTYNEQFF. Written as DNA, the CDR3 is TGTGCCAGTAGTATAGGTAGCGGAACATACAATGAGCAGTTCTTC.

The CDR3, as DNA: TGCAGCGTTGAGAGGGGGGGCTTTTCGGACACAGATACGCAGTATTTT. Translating gives CSVERGGFSDTDTQYF. This chain uses TRBV29-1 with TRBJ2-3, with D perhaps TRBD2 (7 bases). The CDR3 extends over 16 amino acids. The V and J ends lost 3 bases and 2 bases respectively, with 18 bases between them. Germline assignment: CDR1 SQVTM and CDR2 ANQGSEA.

The V gene is TRBV7-9, the J gene TRBJ2-6; 7 bases line up with TRBD2. This CDR3 spans 15 amino acids. Trimming at V came to 5 bases and at J to 2 bases, leaving 3 bases not matched to a gene. Per germline, CDR1 SEHNR and CDR2 FQNEAQ (reference sequence). The CDR3: CASSPRGAGANVLTF. The CDR3, as DNA: TGTGCCAGCAGCCCCCGGGGGGCTGGGGCCAACGTCCTGACTTTC.

V is TRBV27 and J is TRBJ2-7; D tentatively fits TRBD1 or TRBD2 (5 bases each). V shed 1 base and J shed 2 bases, with 12 bases lying between them. The germline V gene encodes CDR1 MNHEY and CDR2 SMNVEV (reference sequence). This CDR3 contains 15 residues. CDR3 in amino acids: CASSLLASGPYEQYF. In DNA form, the CDR3 reads TGTGCCAGCAGTTTATTAGCGTCGGGGCCCTACGAGCAGTACTTC.

CDR3 sequence reads: CASSLPPRRNQPQHF. CDR3 sequence (DNA): TGTGCCAGCAGTTTACCCCCCAGGAGAAATCAGCCCCAGCATTTT. This sequence joins TRBV27 and TRBJ1-5; no clear D gene. Germline V gives CDR1 MNHEY, CDR2 SMNVEV (reference sequence). V was pared by 2 bases and J by 4 bases, with 12 bases between. The CDR3 contains 15 residues.

This chain uses TRBV29-1 with TRBJ1-1; D is ambiguous. Germline lookup yields CDR1 SQVTM and CDR2 ANQGSEA. V was pared by 1 base and J by 1 base, with 16 bases between. This CDR3 is 16 amino acids long. The CDR3 sequence: CSVEVISWHGNTEAFF. The CDR3, as DNA: TGCAGCGTTGAAGTTATCAGCTGGCACGGGAACACTGAAGCTTTCTTT.